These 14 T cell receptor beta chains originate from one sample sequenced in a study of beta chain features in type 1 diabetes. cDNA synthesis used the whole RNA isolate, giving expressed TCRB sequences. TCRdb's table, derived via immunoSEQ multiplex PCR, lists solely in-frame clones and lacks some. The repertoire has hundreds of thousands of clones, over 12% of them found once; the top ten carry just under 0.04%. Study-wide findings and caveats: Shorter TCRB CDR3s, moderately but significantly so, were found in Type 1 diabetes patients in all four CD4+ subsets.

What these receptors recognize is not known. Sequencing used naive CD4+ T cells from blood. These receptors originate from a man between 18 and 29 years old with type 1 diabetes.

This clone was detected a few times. The CDR3 here is CASSPRISGETQYF. CDR3 DNA: TGTGCCAGCAGCCCCCGCATTAGCGGAGAGACCCAGTACTTC. The V and J genes are TRBV14 and TRBJ2-5; perhaps TRBD2 as D (6 bases). This CDR3 contains 14 residues. Germline V CDR1 and CDR2: SGHDN, FVKESK. The V and J ends lost 4 bases and 4 bases respectively, with 13 bases between them.

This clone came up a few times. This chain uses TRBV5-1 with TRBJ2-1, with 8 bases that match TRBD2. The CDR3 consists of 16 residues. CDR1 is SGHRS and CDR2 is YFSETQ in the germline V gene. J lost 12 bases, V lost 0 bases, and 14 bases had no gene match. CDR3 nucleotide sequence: TGCGCCAGCAGCTTGGTGTCTAGCGGGTCCATCGGAAGGCAGTTCTTC. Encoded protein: CASSLVSSGSIGRQFF.

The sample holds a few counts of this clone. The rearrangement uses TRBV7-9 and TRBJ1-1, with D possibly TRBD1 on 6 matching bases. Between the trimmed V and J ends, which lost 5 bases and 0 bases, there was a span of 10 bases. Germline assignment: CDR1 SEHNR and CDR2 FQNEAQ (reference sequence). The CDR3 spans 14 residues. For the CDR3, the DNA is TGTGCCAGCAGCCACGGGACACTGAACACTGAAGCTTTCTTT. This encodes CASSHGTLNTEAFF. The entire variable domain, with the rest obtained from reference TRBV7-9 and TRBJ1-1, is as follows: DTGVSQNPRHKITKRGQNVTFRCDPISEHNRLYWYRQTLGQGPEFLTYFQNEAQLEKSRLLSDRFSAERPKGSFSTLEIQRTEQGDSAMYLCASSHGTLNTEAFFGQGTRLTVV.

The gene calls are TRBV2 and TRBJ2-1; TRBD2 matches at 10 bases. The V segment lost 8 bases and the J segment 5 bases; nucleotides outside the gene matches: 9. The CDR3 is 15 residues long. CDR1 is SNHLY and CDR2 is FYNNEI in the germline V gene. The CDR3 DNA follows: TGTGCCAGCGGACTAGCGGAACGTAGAAACAATGAGCAGTTCTTC. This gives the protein CASGLAERRNNEQFF.

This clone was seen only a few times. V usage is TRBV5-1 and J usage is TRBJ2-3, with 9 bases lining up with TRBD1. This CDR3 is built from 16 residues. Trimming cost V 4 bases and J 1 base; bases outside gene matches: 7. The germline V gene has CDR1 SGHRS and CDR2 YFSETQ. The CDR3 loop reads CASSATGGLGTDTQYF. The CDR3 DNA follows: TGCGCCAGCAGCGCGACAGGGGGATTGGGCACAGATACGCAGTATTTT.

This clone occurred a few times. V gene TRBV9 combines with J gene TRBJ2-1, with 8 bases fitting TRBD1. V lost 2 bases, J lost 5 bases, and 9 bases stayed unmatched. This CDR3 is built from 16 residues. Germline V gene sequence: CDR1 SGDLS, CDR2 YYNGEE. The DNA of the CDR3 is TGTGCCAGCAGCGTGTCTGGACAGGGAATACACAATGAGCAGTTCTTC. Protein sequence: CASSVSGQGIHNEQFF. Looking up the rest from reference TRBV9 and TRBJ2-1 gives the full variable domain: DSGVTQTPKHLITATGQRVTLRCSPRSGDLSVYWYQQSLDQGLQFLIQYYNGEERAKGNILERFSAQQFPDLHSELNLSSLELGDSALYFCASSVSGQGIHNEQFFGPGTRLTVL.

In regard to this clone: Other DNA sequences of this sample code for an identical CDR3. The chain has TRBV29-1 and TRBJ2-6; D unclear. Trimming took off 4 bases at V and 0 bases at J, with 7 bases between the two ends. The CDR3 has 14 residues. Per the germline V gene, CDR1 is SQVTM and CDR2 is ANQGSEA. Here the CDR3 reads CSVGASSGANVLTF. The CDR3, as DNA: TGCAGCGTTGGGGCGAGCTCTGGGGCCAACGTCCTGACTTTC.

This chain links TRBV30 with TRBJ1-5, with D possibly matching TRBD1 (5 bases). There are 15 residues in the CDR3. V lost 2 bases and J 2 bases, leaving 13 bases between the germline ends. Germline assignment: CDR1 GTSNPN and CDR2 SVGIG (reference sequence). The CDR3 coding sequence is TGTGCCTGGAGTATCGGGGGGTATCGCAATCAGCCCCAGCATTTT. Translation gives CAWSIGGYRNQPQHF.

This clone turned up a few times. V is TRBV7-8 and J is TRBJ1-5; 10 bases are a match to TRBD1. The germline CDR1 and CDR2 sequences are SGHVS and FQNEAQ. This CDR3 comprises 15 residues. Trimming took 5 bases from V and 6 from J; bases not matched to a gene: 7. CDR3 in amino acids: CASSSARDRGQPQHF. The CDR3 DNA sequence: TGTGCCAGCAGCAGTGCCCGGGACAGGGGTCAGCCCCAGCATTTT. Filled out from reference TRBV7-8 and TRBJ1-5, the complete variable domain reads GAGVSQSPRYKVAKRGQDVALRCDPISGHVSLFWYQQALGQGPEFLTYFQNEAQLDKSGLPSDRFFAERPEGSVSTLKIQRTQQEDSAVYLCASSSARDRGQPQHFGDGTRLSIL.

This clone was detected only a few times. The CDR3 sequence: CASSQEAPFRSTDTQYF. CDR3 nucleotide sequence: TGTGCCAGCAGCCAAGAAGCCCCCTTTAGAAGCACAGATACGCAGTATTTT. V usage is TRBV14 and J usage is TRBJ2-3; D unclear. The germline CDR1 and CDR2 sequences are SGHDN and FVKESK. The CDR3 covers 17 residues. Trimming removed 0 bases at V and 0 bases at J, with 13 bases between.

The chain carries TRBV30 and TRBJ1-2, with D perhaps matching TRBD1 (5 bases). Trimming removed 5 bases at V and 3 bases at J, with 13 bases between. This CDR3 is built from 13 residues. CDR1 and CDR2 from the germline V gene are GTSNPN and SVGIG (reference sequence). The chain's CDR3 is CAWLTGEDYGYTF. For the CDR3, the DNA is TGTGCCTGGCTTACGGGGGAGGACTATGGCTACACCTTC.

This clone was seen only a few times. CDR3 sequence (DNA): TGTGCCAGCAGTGACTCAGGGGCTGGGGCCAACGTCCTGACTTTC. Translated: CASSDSGAGANVLTF. The rearrangement joins TRBV6-1 to TRBJ2-6; D is possibly TRBD1 (6 bases). The CDR3 is made up of 15 amino acids. The germline CDR1 and CDR2 sequences are MNHNS and SASEGT. V gave up 3 bases and J gave up 2 bases, with 8 bases separating them.

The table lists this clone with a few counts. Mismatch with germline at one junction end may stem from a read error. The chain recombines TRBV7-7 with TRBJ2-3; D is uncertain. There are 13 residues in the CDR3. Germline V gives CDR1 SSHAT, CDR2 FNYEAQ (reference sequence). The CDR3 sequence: CASSFGPADTQYF. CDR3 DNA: TGTGCTAGCAGCTTCGGACCCGCAGATACGCAGTATTTT.

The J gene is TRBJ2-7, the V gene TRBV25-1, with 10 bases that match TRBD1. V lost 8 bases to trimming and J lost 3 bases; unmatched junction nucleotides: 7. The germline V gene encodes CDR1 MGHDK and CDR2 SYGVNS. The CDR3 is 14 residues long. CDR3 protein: CASGLTGGGYEQYF. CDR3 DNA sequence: TGTGCCAGCGGCTTGACAGGGGGCGGCTACGAGCAGTACTTC.